In this sample, the clone carrying this T cell receptor beta chain turned up a few times. The antigen is unknown. These data originate in a study of Graves' ophthalmopathy and Graves' hyperthyroidism. The study's findings and limits: Most thyroid-expanded clonotypes exceeding 0.001 frequency were also found in blood. The model's ophthalmopathy progression predictions had roughly 69% sensitivity and less than 75% specificity.

Hyperthyroidism was new, under 2 months, in patients aged 18 to 65. Patients were excluded if they had other autoimmune diseases or uncontrolled infections, and likewise if pregnancy or lactation applied. Beta-chain TCR CDR3 regions were amplified from RNA transcripts. In the first round, RT-PCR was carried out with HTBI primers, and a multiplex PCR formed the second round. Each CDR3 protein gets one entry after TCRdb re-called the multiplex PCR reads with MiXCR. The sample has under 800,000 distinct CDR3 sequences; 22% are singletons. From germline, CDR1 is SGDLS and CDR2 YYNGEE. This CDR3 comprises 17 residues. V lost 3 bases, J lost 0 bases, and 6 bases stayed unmatched.

The specimen was peripheral blood. This chain connects TRBV9 to TRBJ2-2; 9 bases are a match to TRBD1. The source of this sequence is a young woman with stable Graves' hyperthyroidism. Some clones in this sample may be carry-over from other donors' samples. In DNA form, the CDR3 reads TGTGCCAGCAGCGCAAATACAGGGGGCCCGAACACCGGGGAGCTGTTTTTT. Encoded protein: CASSANTGGPNTGELFF.